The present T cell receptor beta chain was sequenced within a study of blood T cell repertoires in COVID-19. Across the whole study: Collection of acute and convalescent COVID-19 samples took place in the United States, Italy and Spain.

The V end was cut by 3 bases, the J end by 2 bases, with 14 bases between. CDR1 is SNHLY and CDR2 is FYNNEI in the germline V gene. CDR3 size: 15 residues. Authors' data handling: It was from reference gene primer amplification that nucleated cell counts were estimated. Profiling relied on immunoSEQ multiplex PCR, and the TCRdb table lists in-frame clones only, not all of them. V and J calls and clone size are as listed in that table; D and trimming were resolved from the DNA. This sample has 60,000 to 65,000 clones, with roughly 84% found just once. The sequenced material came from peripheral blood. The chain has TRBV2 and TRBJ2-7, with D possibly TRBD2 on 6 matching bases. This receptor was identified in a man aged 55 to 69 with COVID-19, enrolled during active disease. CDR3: CASSEGRGDTYEQYF. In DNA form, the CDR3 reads TGTGCCAGCAGTGAGGGGCGGGGAGACACCTACGAGCAGTACTTC.